These 10 T cell receptor beta chains came from one sample sequenced in a study of regulatory T cells in long-lasting Graves disease. Described time point: newly diagnosed GD, antithyroid drugs for less than 3 months. Extracted RNA from PBMCs served as the source of the TCR library. To make TCR beta libraries, researchers used iRepertoire HTBI primers and Arm-PCR of CDR3 regions. TCRdb ran MiXCR on the multiplex PCR reads and lists one entry per CDR3 protein. Of hundreds of thousands of distinct CDR3 sequences detected, roughly 15% appear once; the ten largest clones hold more than 15%. The sample was also reused in another study, on T cells in Graves' hyperthyroidism and ophthalmopathy.

The sequencing used peripheral blood mononuclear cells (PBMCs), collected at new diagnosis, from a patient treated with antithyroid drugs. The origin of the receptors is a woman between 25 and 40 years old with Graves disease.

The table lists this clonotype with a few counts. This sequence joins TRBV4-1 and TRBJ2-1; D is unclear. Trimming cost V 3 bases and J 0 bases, with 12 bases left between them. Germline V gene sequence: CDR1 MGHRA, CDR2 YSYEKL. The CDR3 is 16 amino acids. CDR3 bases: TGCGCCAGCAGCCAGGTCGTCCTCAGCTCCTACAATGAGCAGTTCTTC. Protein: CASSQVVLSSYNEQFF.

In this sample, this clonotype turned up a few times. This sequence joins TRBV18 and TRBJ1-5; 11 bases map to TRBD1. Germline CDR1 is KGHSH and CDR2 is LQKENI. The CDR3 totals 16 residues. V lost 4 bases and J lost 0; bases outside the gene matches: 2. For the CDR3, the DNA is TGTGCCAGCTCACAGGGACAGGGGGATAGCAATCAGCCCCAGCATTTT. Translation: CASSQGQGDSNQPQHF.

The chain recombines TRBV10-2 with TRBJ2-7; TRBD2 matches at 14 bases. There are 15 residues in the CDR3. V was clipped by 6 bases and J by 5 bases; unmatched bases: 6. Germline assignment: CDR1 WSHSY and CDR2 SAAADI. CDR3 sequence (DNA): TGCGCCAGCAGCCAGGGACTAGCGGGAGTCAACGAGCAGTACTTC. Translated: CASSQGLAGVNEQYF.

The rearrangement links TRBV6-1 to TRBJ1-2; no firm D call. The CDR3 consists of 15 residues. CDR1 and CDR2 (germline): MNHNS, SASEGT. V lost 3 bases and J lost 2, with 13 bases in between. CDR3 amino acids: CASSEGYWQNYGYTF. CDR3 coding DNA: TGTGCCAGCAGTGAGGGTTACTGGCAAAACTATGGCTACACCTTC.

This clonotype was observed a handful of times. This chain connects TRBV5-1 to TRBJ1-3, with 8 bases fitting TRBD1. Germline CDR1 is SGHRS and CDR2 is YFSETQ. The V gene end was trimmed by 5 bases and the J gene end by 0 bases; junction bases not matched to a gene: 7. The CDR3 extends over 16 amino acids. The CDR3, as DNA: TGCGCCAGCAGGGCCGGGACAGGAGTCTCTGGAAACACCATATATTTT. Protein product: CASRAGTGVSGNTIYF.

This clonotype was seen at least ten times. The rearrangement uses TRBV19 and TRBJ2-7, with 10 bases fitting TRBD2. Germline V lookup: CDR1 LNHDA, CDR2 SQIVND (reference sequence). The V gene end was trimmed by 4 bases and the J gene end by 0 bases; junction bases not matched to a gene: 0. CDR3 size: 14 residues. The chain's CDR3 is CASSTSGSSYEQYF. DNA for the CDR3: TGTGCCAGTAGTACTAGCGGGAGCTCCTACGAGCAGTACTTC.

This clonotype was picked up a small number of times. The chain has TRBV7-9 and TRBJ1-5; possibly TRBD1 for D (5 bases). V was cut by 0 bases and J by 2 bases, with 11 bases left in between. This CDR3 spans 16 amino acids. Germline V gene lookup returns CDR1 SEHNR and CDR2 FQNEAQ (reference sequence). CDR3 sequence: CASSLAGGLGNQPQHF. For the CDR3, the DNA is TGTGCCAGCAGCTTAGCGGGGGGTCTCGGCAATCAGCCCCAGCATTTT.

The rearrangement joins TRBV12-3 or TRBV12-4 to TRBJ1-2; D gene uncertain. V lost 1 base and J lost 14, with 14 bases in between. The CDR3 totals 12 residues. CDR3 in amino acids: CASSLERSEGTF. CDR3 nucleotides: TGTGCCAGCAGTTTAGAAAGGTCAGAAGGAACCTTC.

The sample holds a few counts of this clonotype. The genes are TRBV5-1 and TRBJ2-1, with D perhaps TRBD2 (5 bases). V lost 0 bases and J 0 bases, leaving 16 bases between the germline ends. The CDR3 covers 18 residues. The germline gives CDR1 SGHRS, CDR2 YFSETQ. The CDR3 sequence: CASSLAHPRADSYNEQFF. Written as DNA, the CDR3 is TGCGCCAGCAGCTTGGCCCACCCCCGAGCGGACTCCTACAATGAGCAGTTCTTC.

This clonotype was counted many times. The chain joins TRBV4-1 to TRBJ1-2; maybe TRBD1 (6 bases). CDR1 and CDR2 (germline): MGHRA, YSYEKL. This CDR3 is built from 14 residues. Trimming left V 2 bases short and J 4 bases short, with 11 bases between. The CDR3, as DNA: TGCGCCAGCAGCCAAATGGGGGCCGGCTATGGCTACACCTTC. It codes for CASSQMGAGYGYTF.